This T cell receptor beta chain was observed in a study of blood T cells in healthy people across ages. Findings of the study overall: A greater number of naive CD4+ cells and higher diversity distinguished long-lived donors from aged donors.

The use of a sample-barcoded 5' primer and a J-beta primer mix characterized a second PCR of roughly 7 to 11 cycles. TCRdb re-called the 5' RACE reads with MiXCR, one entry per CDR3 protein. The data show around 1.5 million distinct CDR3 sequences, 30% to 40% seen once. Details on this clonotype: The antigen remains undetermined.

The sequenced sample was blood. The sequence was obtained from a woman aged 25 to 39 in good health.

This chain's CDR3 is CASSVSLWGEQFF. Written as DNA, the CDR3 is TGTGCCAGCAGCGTTAGCCTCTGGGGAGAGCAGTTCTTC. V usage is TRBV9 and J usage is TRBJ2-1; D call uncertain. The germline V gene encodes CDR1 SGDLS and CDR2 YYNGEE. Trimming shortened V by 2 bases and J by 10 bases, and 13 bases separated the two germline ends. The CDR3 covers 13 residues.